This T cell receptor beta chain was sequenced in a study of T cell responses to AZD1222 COVID-19 vaccine. Overall study: Researchers grouped second doses given at about 4 or about 12 weeks into one pool.

Study-wide points: Repertoire collection took place solely once the T cell response had peaked. Spike-specific TCR breadth and depth went up after people got two AZD1222 doses.

Profiling relied on immunoSEQ multiplex PCR, and the TCRdb table lists in-frame clones only, not all of them. The sample holds 150,000 to 200,000 clones, 80% to 90% seen once. Of note for this clone: What it recognizes is unknown.

Trimming took off 2 bases at V and 0 bases at J, with 13 bases between the two ends. The CDR3 spans 16 residues. CDR1 and CDR2 from the germline V gene are LNHNV and YYDKDF (reference sequence). The TCR comes from an adult in good health. The V and J genes are TRBV15 and TRBJ1-2; TRBD1 might be the D (5 bases). Sample: peripheral blood, taken on day 0 of AZD1222 vaccination. The CDR3 DNA reads as TGTGCCACCAGCAGACAGGGCGGATTACCTAACTATGGCTACACCTTC. It encodes CATSRQGGLPNYGYTF.